This TCR beta chain stems from a study of identical twins. One entry per CDR3 protein results from TCRdb running MiXCR on the 5' RACE reads. The sample holds 500,000 to 700,000 distinct CDR3 sequences; less than 9% are singletons and the top ten take about 1.5%. This sample also appeared in a second study, on yellow fever vaccine responses in identical twins. That work states: Twins' vaccine T cell response reportedly gave the appearance of partial convergence and partial personalization.

This clonotype was obtained from a woman under 30 in good health. Sequencing used PBMCs.

The CDR3 coding sequence is TGTGCCAGCAGTGAAGCGCGCCTTCCGAGCTCCTACGAGCAGTACTTC. Residues: CASSEARLPSSYEQYF. The genes are TRBV2 and TRBJ2-7; no clear D gene. V was pared by 0 bases and J by 0 bases, with 12 bases between. Germline V CDR1 and CDR2: SNHLY, FYNNEI. This CDR3 has 16 residues.